This T cell receptor (beta chain) was identified during a study of blood T cell repertoires in COVID-19. Two negative PCRs, clearance, or symptom resolution had been documented for recovered Cohort 3 donors. The data were produced by immunoSEQ multiplex PCR, yet TCRdb's version contains in-frame clones alone and is incomplete. The data hold over 150,000 clones, with approximately 85% observed a single time. V lost 2 bases, J lost 1 base, and 5 bases lay in between. The CDR3 is 13 residues long. Sequenced material: PBMCs or T cells enriched from blood (not recorded which). J is TRBJ1-1 and V is TRBV12-3 or TRBV12-4; no clear D. The receptor's source is a man in his forties who had recovered from COVID-19. The CDR3: CASSLLENTEAFF. CDR3 coding DNA: TGTGCCAGCAGTTTATTAGAGAACACTGAAGCTTTCTTT.